Presented here are 17 T cell receptor beta chains from one specimen sequenced in a study of neurological immune-mediated disorders (dated by TCRdb to the late 2010s). Libraries were made using 5' RACE. The instrument was an Illumina HiSeq 2500. The public reads were reprocessed in TCRdb via fastp at Q25 and MiXCR, keeping in-frame beta chains. CDR3 protein sequences are deduplicated, and each keeps its most common genes and DNA. The sample data list over 35,000 distinct CDR3 sequences, and around 2.5% of these were observed just once. Around 12% of the sample belongs to the ten largest clones. The sequencing sample was made of PBMCs. These receptor sequences come from a man between 25 and 39 years old with multiple sclerosis.

This clonotype has a count of ten or more. In DNA form, the CDR3 reads TGTGCCAGCAGTTTACCGGGGTTCGCGAACACCGGGGAGCTGTTTTTT. This translates into CASSLPGFANTGELFF. The chain is built from TRBV12-3 or TRBV12-4 and TRBJ2-2; possible D gene TRBD2, 5 bases. V was trimmed by 2 bases and J by 0 bases, leaving 10 bases between them. The CDR3 is 16 residues long.

This clonotype was counted only a few times. V is TRBV20-1 and J is TRBJ1-4; 8 bases fit TRBD1. This CDR3 is built from 13 residues. CDR1 is DFQATT, CDR2 SNEGSKA, per germline (reference sequence). V lost 6 bases, J lost 8 bases, and 8 bases stayed unmatched. CDR3 DNA: TGCAGTGCGAACGGACAGGGTCGCGAAAAACTGTTTTTT. This translates into CSANGQGREKLFF.

This clonotype was observed at least ten times. The gene calls are TRBV20-1 and TRBJ1-3; 7 bases map to TRBD1. The CDR3 extends over 16 amino acids. The germline V gene encodes CDR1 DFQATT and CDR2 SNEGSKA (reference sequence). J gave up 2 bases and V 0 bases, and 7 bases lay outside the gene matches. DNA of the CDR3: TGCAGTGCTAGAGAACAGAACAGGGGAGCTGGAAACACCATATATTTT. This sequence encodes CSAREQNRGAGNTIYF.

Comments on this clonotype: One end of the junction varies from germline; a read error may be responsible. V gene TRBV4-1 combines with J gene TRBJ2-3; the D gene could be TRBD1 or TRBD2 (5 bases each). This CDR3 spans 16 amino acids. Germline assignment: CDR1 MGHRA and CDR2 YSYEKL. The CDR3 sequence is CASSEDGGSGTDTQYF. Here the CDR3 DNA reads TGCGCCAGCAGCGAAGATGGGGGATCGGGCACAGATACGCAGTATTTT.

This clonotype was observed at least ten times. The chain is built from TRBV5-1 and TRBJ2-7, with D uncertain. CDR3 size: 14 residues. V shed 4 bases and J shed 7 bases, with 18 bases lying between them. The germline CDR1 and CDR2 sequences are SGHRS and YFSETQ. The chain's CDR3 is CASSTDGIQWEQYF. The CDR3 nucleotides are TGCGCCAGCAGCACCGACGGTATTCAATGGGAGCAGTACTTC.

This clonotype was detected many times. V usage is TRBV12-3 or TRBV12-4 and J usage is TRBJ1-2; D gene ambiguous. This CDR3 is 12 amino acids long. V was cut by 6 bases and J by 5 bases, with 10 bases left in between. For the CDR3, the DNA is TGTGCCAGCAGCCCAATGGGGTATGGCTACACCTTC. It codes for CASSPMGYGYTF.

This clonotype was observed many times. V usage is TRBV28 and J usage is TRBJ2-5, with 9 bases lining up with TRBD2. In germline, CDR1 is MDHEN, CDR2 SYDVKM. The length of the CDR3 is 16 residues. The trim removed 4 bases at V and 3 bases at J, leaving 9 bases unmatched. The CDR3 loop reads CASSWDSGGTKETQYF. As DNA, the CDR3 is TGTGCCAGCAGTTGGGATAGCGGGGGCACGAAAGAGACCCAGTACTTC. Using reference TRBV28 and TRBJ2-5 for the parts outside the CDR3, the full variable domain is DVKVTQSSRYLVKRTGEKVFLECVQDMDHENMFWYRQDPGLGLRLIYFSYDVKMKEKGDIPEGYSVSREKKERFSLILESASTNQTSMYLCASSWDSGGTKETQYFGPGTRLLVL.

Ten or more counts support this clonotype. The chain couples TRBV7-2 to TRBJ2-4; 9 bases fit TRBD2. CDR3 length: 18 residues. The germline V gene has CDR1 SGHTA and CDR2 FQGNSA. V dropped 4 bases and J dropped 2; count of bases not matched to a gene: 12. CDR3 residues: CASSSPGGGRAPKNIQYF. The CDR3 DNA reads TGTGCCAGCAGCTCCCCGGGGGGCGGGAGGGCTCCCAAAAACATTCAGTACTTC.

This clonotype has a count of ten or more. CDR3 DNA sequence: TGTGCCAGCAGCAAGGGGGGGAACCACCGAGAAGCTTTCTTT. This gives the protein CASSKGGNHREAFF. The chain links TRBV21-1 to TRBJ1-1; TRBD1 reflects the table's D call only, with no check against the DNA. TRBV21-1 is assigned pseudogene status. This CDR3 is built from 14 residues.

This clonotype turned up a few times. The CDR3 reads CSAGHGVGNQPQHF. The CDR3 bases are TGCAGTGCCGGCCATGGGGTGGGCAATCAGCCCCAGCATTTT. This chain joins TRBV20-1 and TRBJ1-5; D is unclear. Trimming left V 6 bases short and J 2 bases short, with 14 bases between. Germline CDR1 is DFQATT and CDR2 is SNEGSKA (reference sequence). This CDR3 spans 14 amino acids.

The sample holds many counts of this clonotype. The chain uses TRBV20-1 and TRBJ2-1; D not resolved. V was trimmed by 0 bases and J by 8 bases, leaving 8 bases between them. In germline, CDR1 is DFQATT, CDR2 SNEGSKA (reference sequence). The CDR3 covers 12 residues. The CDR3 coding sequence is TGCAGTGCTAGAGAGGAGTTCGATGAGCAGTTCTTC. It codes for CSAREEFDEQFF.

This clonotype was observed many times. V usage is TRBV7-9 and J usage is TRBJ2-1, with TRBD2 matching 7 bases. The germline V gene has CDR1 SEHNR and CDR2 FQNEAQ (reference sequence). This CDR3 is built from 11 residues. The V segment lost 4 bases and the J segment 12 bases; nucleotides outside the gene matches: 3. The CDR3 region is CASSYLAGQFF. CDR3 coding DNA: TGTGCCAGCAGCTACTTAGCGGGGCAGTTCTTC.

This clonotype was counted many times. The chain couples TRBV28 to TRBJ1-1; unclear D gene. The CDR3 contains 17 residues. Germline lookup yields CDR1 MDHEN and CDR2 SYDVKM. V lost 1 base, J lost 0 bases, and 15 bases lay in between. The CDR3: CASSLLGDVGMNTEAFF. The CDR3 DNA reads as TGTGCCAGCAGTTTATTGGGAGACGTGGGCATGAACACTGAAGCTTTCTTT. Full variable domain (missing parts from reference TRBV28 and TRBJ1-1): DVKVTQSSRYLVKRTGEKVFLECVQDMDHENMFWYRQDPGLGLRLIYFSYDVKMKEKGDIPEGYSVSREKKERFSLILESASTNQTSMYLCASSLLGDVGMNTEAFFGQGTRLTVV.

This clonotype was detected ten times or more. The V call is TRBV20-1, the J call TRBJ2-3; TRBD2 aligns across 8 bases. The CDR3 is 13 residues long. Germline CDR1 reads DFQATT; CDR2 reads SNEGSKA (reference sequence). Trimming cost V 7 bases and J 0 bases; bases outside gene matches: 3. The CDR3 region is CSGSGGSTDTQYF. The CDR3 bases are TGCAGTGGAAGCGGGGGTAGCACAGATACGCAGTATTTT.

This clonotype was counted at least ten times. The CDR3 DNA is TGCAGTGCTAGGGAGCGGGGGTCCGACACCGGGGAGCTGTTTTTT. Protein product: CSARERGSDTGELFF. The J gene is TRBJ2-2, the V gene TRBV20-1, with 8 bases identical to TRBD2. This CDR3 contains 15 residues. V was pared by 3 bases and J by 3 bases, with 6 bases of the junction left unmatched. The germline gives CDR1 DFQATT, CDR2 SNEGSKA (reference sequence).

This clonotype was found many times. The chain links TRBV5-1 to TRBJ2-3; 10 nucleotides match TRBD2. V lost 4 bases, J lost 5 bases, and 4 bases stayed unmatched. There are 14 residues in the CDR3. Germline V CDR1 and CDR2: SGHRS, YFSETQ. DNA of the CDR3: TGCGCCAGCAGCCCTGCTAGCGGGAGAGATACGCAGTATTTT. As protein: CASSPASGRDTQYF. Drawing the rest from reference TRBV5-1 and TRBJ2-3, the complete variable domain is KAGVTQTPRYLIKTRGQQVTLSCSPISGHRSVSWYQQTPGQGLQFLFEYFSETQRNKGNFPGRFSGRQFSNSRSEMNVSTLELGDSALYLCASSPASGRDTQYFGPGTRLTVL.

This clonotype has ten or more counts. The gene calls are TRBV9 and TRBJ1-6; possible D gene TRBD1, 5 bases. The CDR3 totals 17 residues. V shed 2 bases and J shed 4 bases, with 16 bases lying between them. CDR1 SGDLS and CDR2 YYNGEE come from the germline V gene. The CDR3 DNA is TGTGCCAGCAGCGTTAGAGGAGGGGCAGGGTATAATTCACCCCTCCACTTT. Translation: CASSVRGGAGYNSPLHF. The whole variable domain, remainder taken from reference TRBV9 and TRBJ1-6, is DSGVTQTPKHLITATGQRVTLRCSPRSGDLSVYWYQQSLDQGLQFLIQYYNGEERAKGNILERFSAQQFPDLHSELNLSSLELGDSALYFCASSVRGGAGYNSPLHFGNGTRLTVT.